A selection of T cell receptor beta chains follows, all from one sample in a study of control samples from healthy donors and cancer patients. The table came from immunoSEQ multiplex PCR; TCRdb's copy has only in-frame clones and leaves some out. Of tens of thousands of clones detected, approximately 94% appear once; the ten largest clones hold 20% to 30%. Sample: blood. The receptors were sampled from a man aged 55 to 69 in good health. Each CDR3 is given with its conserved first and last residue. A D gene is named only where the DNA matches it firmly. A row's size may be missing; if present it is once, few, many or a size class.

V	D	size	J	DNA	CDR3
TRBV10-1	-	-	TRBJ2-2	TGCGCCAGCAGTGAGTCGAGCACCGGGGAGCTGTTTTTT	CASSESSTGELFF
TRBV27	-	-	TRBJ1-3	TGTGCCAGCAGCCCCCAAGGGTTTGGAAACACCATATATTTT	CASSPQGFGNTIYF
TRBV3-1/TRBV3-2	-	-	TRBJ1-2	TGTGCCAGCAGCCAAGGGCGAAACCAGTATGGCTACACCTTC	CASSQGRNQYGYTF
TRBV7-3	TRBD1	-	TRBJ1-1	TGTGCCAGCAGCTCCTTACAGGGGGCGAGCACTGAAGCTTTCTTT	CASSSLQGASTEAFF
TRBV10-2	-	-	TRBJ2-3	TGCGCCAGCAAGGAGGTGTGGGATACGCAGTATTTT	CASKEVWDTQYF
TRBV24-1	TRBD2	-	TRBJ2-7	TGTGCCACCAGTGATCCTGACGAGGGAGGGTCCTACGAGCAGTACTTC	CATSDPDEGGSYEQYF
TRBV7-3	-	-	TRBJ2-3	TGTGCCAGCAGCTTCGGTTTCACAGGCGCAGATACGCAGTATTTT	CASSFGFTGADTQYF
TRBV6-5	TRBD2	-	TRBJ2-1	TGTGCCAGCACCAGCGGGAGTAGGAGTGAGCAGTTCTTC	CASTSGSRSEQFF
TRBV6-6	TRBD1	once	TRBJ2-1	TGTGCCAGCTATAGACAGGGGCTTAACAATGAGCAGTTCTTC	CASYRQGLNNEQFF
TRBV27	-	-	TRBJ1-6	TGTGCCAGCAGAAGGGACACTAGGAGCTCCTATAATTCACCCCTCCACTTT	CASRRDTRSSYNSPLHF
TRBV30	-	-	TRBJ1-3	TGTGCCTTCGAGAGGAATGGAAACACCATATATTTT	CAFERNGNTIYF
TRBV13	-	-	TRBJ2-2	TGTGCCAGCACGAGGGAACGCACCGGGGAGCTGTTTTTT	CASTRERTGELFF
TRBV5-1	TRBD1	-	TRBJ2-3	TGCGCCAGCAGCTTGGAGGGGGCGCGTGGCACAGATACGCAGTATTTT	CASSLEGARGTDTQYF
TRBV27	TRBD1	few	TRBJ1-5	TGTGCCAGCAGTGCCGACGACAGGGGGCGCGGGCCCCAGCATTTT	CASSADDRGRGPQHF
TRBV7-2	-	-	TRBJ1-2	TGTGCCAGCAGCCCGGAGGTGGGGGTCGCTAACTATGGCTACACCTTC	CASSPEVGVANYGYTF
TRBV9	-	once	TRBJ2-7	TGTGCCAGCAGCCCTCACCGACAGGACGACGAGCAGTACTTC	CASSPHRQDDEQYF
TRBV6-6	TRBD2	-	TRBJ2-2	TGTGCCAGCACCGACCGACTAGCGGACAACACCGGGGAGCTGTTTTTT	CASTDRLADNTGELFF
TRBV12-5	-	-	TRBJ1-5	TGTGCTAGTGCTACAGACAGGTCATCCCTAGAGCCCCAGCATTTT	CASATDRSSLEPQHF
TRBV7-2	TRBD1	-	TRBJ1-2	TGTGCCAGCAGCTTAGGGCAGGGACAGGGTTATTCTGGCTACACCTTC	CASSLGQGQGYSGYTF
TRBV29-1	-	-	TRBJ2-3	TGCAGCGTAACTTACACAGATACGCAGTATTTT	CSVTYTDTQYF
TRBV30	TRBD1	-	TRBJ2-1	TGTGCCTGGAGTCCCTGGACAGGGGTAAAAGATGAGCAGTTCTTC	CAWSPWTGVKDEQFF
TRBV2	-	-	TRBJ2-1	TGTGCCAGCGGGCCCCGGGTGGCGGATGAGCAGTTCTTC	CASGPRVADEQFF
TRBV19	-	-	TRBJ2-5	TGTGCCAGTAGTATAGGAGGGGGCGGGGGAGAGACCCAGTACTTC	CASSIGGGGGETQYF
TRBV9	-	-	TRBJ2-5	TGTGCCAGCAGCGTAGCTCCGACAGTGCAAGAGACCCAGTACTTC	CASSVAPTVQETQYF
TRBV20-1	-	-	TRBJ1-4	TGCAGTGCCAGCCCTAATGAAAAACTGTTTTTT	CSASPNEKLFF
TRBV19	-	-	TRBJ1-1	TGTGCCAGTACGGGGAGGGGGAACACTGAAGCTTTCTTT	CASTGRGNTEAFF
TRBV28	-	-	TRBJ2-3	TGTGCCAGCAGTTTAGTATCTGTAATGAGCACAGATACGCAGTATTTT	CASSLVSVMSTDTQYF
TRBV11-1	-	-	TRBJ2-5	TGTGCCAGCAGCTCGGGCGGTCCAGAGACCCAGTACTTC	CASSSGGPETQYF
TRBV3-1/TRBV3-2	-	-	TRBJ2-2	TGTGCCAGCAGCCAAGTAGCAGGTTTTTTAAGGAACACCGGGGAGCTGTTTTTT	CASSQVAGFLRNTGELFF
TRBV6-4	-	-	TRBJ2-1	TGTGCCAGCAGCCCTTCGGAGAGCAATGAGCAGTTCTTC	CASSPSESNEQFF
TRBV29-1	-	-	TRBJ2-7	TGCAGCGTTGAACCCCTGGACAAATACGAGCAGTACTTC	CSVEPLDKYEQYF
TRBV19	-	-	TRBJ1-6	TGTGCCAGTAGTATAGAGGGCCATAATTCACCCCTCCACTTT	CASSIEGHNSPLHF
TRBV11-3	-	-	TRBJ2-7	TGTGCCAGCAGCTTAGAAAGGGGCGAGCAGTACTTC	CASSLERGEQYF
TRBV4-1	-	few	TRBJ1-5	TGCGCCAGCAGCCAAGATTCTCAGAATCAGCCCCAGCATTTT	CASSQDSQNQPQHF
TRBV18	-	once	TRBJ2-2	TGTGCCAGCTCCCCGCGCACCGGGGAGCTGTTTTTT	CASSPRTGELFF